This T cell receptor beta chain was captured in a study of tumor-infiltrating lymphocytes in primary liver carcinoma. Study summary: The neoplasms were of stage T1-T3 N0M0, with dimensions of about 4.2 to 11 cm across.

Study-level points and caveats: Just around 8-25% of top clones spanned all five tumor regions. Tumor-adjacent and tumor-blood pairs shared a smaller degree of overlap than tumor region pairs.

Unsorted bulk tissue of roughly 17-33 mg yielded co-extracted RNA and DNA. Comments on this clonotype: The antigen remains undetermined. An end of the junction differs from the germline gene, which may be a read error.

A constant-region primer primed TCR beta cDNA synthesis from 400 to 550 ng of total RNA. What produced the TCR beta libraries was three nested multiplex PCR rounds using slightly modified ARM-PCR. From the multiplex PCR reads, TCRdb called clonotypes with MiXCR, one entry per CDR3 protein. The sample consists of roughly 30,000 distinct CDR3 sequences, around 70% of them appearing once. The origin of this receptor is a woman aged 30 to 39 with primary liver carcinoma and hepatitis B virus infection. Sequencing input: liver tumor tissue from sampling region 3. As to subset: tumor region T3, left-lateral pole.

CDR3 residues: CTSSPRTGTEAFF. CDR3 DNA: TGCACCAGCAGTCCCCGGACAGGGACTGAAGCTTTCTTT. The chain couples TRBV12-3 or TRBV12-4 to TRBJ1-1, with 8 bases identical to TRBD1. The CDR3 sequence is 13 residues long.